Each of the 26 T cell receptor beta chains below was sequenced from the same sample in a study of monozygotic twins with inflammatory bowel disease. Reprocessing the 5' RACE reads, TCRdb reports a single entry for every CDR3 protein and omits DNA. Its table records some 450,000 distinct CDR3 sequences. Material for sequencing was blood. The source of these receptors is a human donor with ulcerative colitis or Crohn's disease, or a healthy co-twin of an affected twin (not recorded which).

The CDR3 is CASSLAVRGGEQYF. The chain joins TRBV5-1 to TRBJ2-7; as DNA is missing, the TRBD1 call by TCRdb cannot be tested. This CDR3 has 14 residues. CDR1 and CDR2 (germline): SGHRS, YFSETQ.

J is TRBJ1-4 and V is TRBV7-9; checking the TCRdb D call of TRBD1 is not possible without DNA. This CDR3 region has 14 residues. Germline CDR1 and CDR2: SEHNR and FQNEAQ (reference sequence). The CDR3: CASSSGTQGEKLFF.

The chain carries TRBV20-1 and TRBJ1-4; absent DNA, TCRdb's TRBD1 call cannot be checked. This CDR3 comprises 13 residues. Germline assignment: CDR1 DFQATT and CDR2 SNEGSKA (reference sequence). CDR3 protein: CSASGTGVEKLFF.

This chain links TRBV7-9 with TRBJ2-3; TCRdb calls TRBD1, which cannot be checked without DNA. CDR3 length: 15 amino acids. Per the germline V gene, CDR1 is SEHNR and CDR2 is FQNEAQ (reference sequence). The CDR3 region is CASSFVAGATDTQYF.

V usage is TRBV7-2 and J usage is TRBJ1-3. Looked up from germline, CDR1 is SGHTA and CDR2 is FQGNSA. The CDR3 runs 15 residues. The CDR3 is CASSSVKGSVNTIYF.

The chain links TRBV12-3 or TRBV12-4 to TRBJ1-4. The CDR3 runs 12 residues. Here the CDR3 reads CASSLDSQKLFF.

The chain recombines TRBV28 with TRBJ2-3; TCRdb outputs TRBD2, but without DNA this stays unchecked. In germline, CDR1 is MDHEN, CDR2 SYDVKM. The CDR3 loop spans 15 amino acids. CDR3 in amino acids: CASSLLTSGQDTQYF.

The genes are TRBV6-5 and TRBJ1-6. This CDR3 has 12 amino acids. CDR1 is MNHEY and CDR2 is SVGAGI in the germline V gene. CDR3 residues: CASSYGNSPLHF.

V usage is TRBV27 and J usage is TRBJ2-1; TCRdb's D gene call, TRBD2, goes unchecked for lack of DNA. Germline CDR1 is MNHEY and CDR2 is SMNVEV (reference sequence). The CDR3 runs 15 residues. The CDR3 region is CASSPWAGEQNEQFF.

The V gene is TRBV5-1, the J gene TRBJ2-5; the D call from TCRdb, TRBD2, cannot be confirmed without DNA. This CDR3 spans 15 amino acids. Germline-derived CDR1 and CDR2 are SGHRS and YFSETQ. CDR3 loop: CASSSLAGIQETQYF. The full variable domain, with the rest looked up from reference TRBV5-1 and TRBJ2-5, is KAGVTQTPRYLIKTRGQQVTLSCSPISGHRSVSWYQQTPGQGLQFLFEYFSETQRNKGNFPGRFSGRQFSNSRSEMNVSTLELGDSALYLCASSSLAGIQETQYFGPGTRLLVL.

V usage is TRBV30 and J usage is TRBJ2-7; TCRdb calls TRBD1, which cannot be checked without DNA. The CDR3 totals 13 residues. CDR1 and CDR2 from the germline V gene are GTSNPN and SVGIG (reference sequence). CDR3: CAWRQGWDYEQYF.

The gene calls are TRBV4-1 and TRBJ2-3; TCRdb designates TRBD2, a call that cannot be tested without DNA. Germline V gene sequence: CDR1 MGHRA, CDR2 YSYEKL. This CDR3 spans 16 amino acids. The CDR3 sequence: CASSAERSLLADTQYF.

This chain uses TRBV7-2 with TRBJ2-2. The CDR3 runs to 15 residues. Looked up from germline, CDR1 is SGHTA and CDR2 is FQGNSA. The CDR3 region is CASLYGTANTGELFF.

The V and J genes are TRBV3-1 and TRBJ2-7; no DNA is available, so the TRBD1 call from TCRdb remains unchecked. Per germline, CDR1 LGHDT and CDR2 YNNKEL (reference sequence). The CDR3 runs 15 residues. This CDR3 reads CASSLLQGGYYEQYF.

The chain employs TRBV10-3 and TRBJ1-5; the TRBD1 assignment by TCRdb is unverifiable without DNA. This CDR3 spans 16 amino acids. Germline CDR1 ENHRY, CDR2 SYGVKD. The CDR3 sequence is CAISPGAELGNQPQHF.

The chain recombines TRBV19 with TRBJ1-2; TCRdb lists TRBD1, though no DNA is available to test this call. The germline V gene has CDR1 LNHDA and CDR2 SQIVND (reference sequence). This CDR3 spans 13 amino acids. The CDR3 sequence is CASSIAEGSSYTF.

The rearrangement uses TRBV11-2 and TRBJ2-3. The CDR3 totals 13 residues. Germline assignment: CDR1 SGHAT and CDR2 FQNNGV. CDR3 amino acids: CASSLDPTDTQYF.

This CDR3 is CASSLSFPSYGYTF. The rearrangement links TRBV27 to TRBJ1-2. The CDR3 runs to 14 residues. Looked up from germline, CDR1 is MNHEY and CDR2 is SMNVEV (reference sequence).

This chain uses TRBV11-2 with TRBJ2-1. This CDR3 has 17 amino acids. The V gene's germline CDR1 is SGHAT and CDR2 FQNNGV. The CDR3 loop reads CASSLDSATASYNEQFF.

The genes are TRBV12-3 or TRBV12-4 and TRBJ1-2; absent DNA, TCRdb's TRBD1 call cannot be checked. The CDR3 has 14 residues. CDR3 loop: CASSGDRLVYGYTF.

This chain joins TRBV6-1 and TRBJ2-3; TCRdb designates TRBD2, a call that cannot be tested without DNA. Germline V gene data show CDR1 as MNHNS and CDR2 as SASEGT. This CDR3 has 17 residues. CDR3 amino acids: CASSEGVAGGPTDTQYF.

The rearrangement uses TRBV20-1 and TRBJ1-2; TCRdb's D call, TRBD1, is unchecked because there is no DNA. This CDR3 has 11 amino acids. Germline-derived CDR1 and CDR2 are DFQATT and SNEGSKA (reference sequence). CDR3 in amino acids: CSAMGLYGYTF.

The rearrangement links TRBV14 to TRBJ2-1; the D gene TCRdb calls, TRBD2, cannot be checked with no DNA. The CDR3 consists of 17 residues. In germline, CDR1 is SGHDN, CDR2 FVKESK. CDR3 protein: CASSPRTSGILYNEQFF.

This chain links TRBV4-3 with TRBJ2-7; TCRdb returns TRBD2, unconfirmable since there is no DNA. The CDR3 is made up of 17 amino acids. In germline, CDR1 is LGHNA, CDR2 YSLEER. This CDR3 is CASSQDLWVAGGDEQYF.

V and J are TRBV11-2 and TRBJ2-1; checking the TCRdb D call of TRBD2 is not possible without DNA. CDR3 length: 15 residues. Germline loops: CDR1 SGHAT, CDR2 FQNNGV. The CDR3 protein is CASSLGPAGSNEQFF.

V gene TRBV4-3 combines with J gene TRBJ2-3; without DNA, the TCRdb call of TRBD1 cannot be checked. The germline V gene encodes CDR1 LGHNA and CDR2 YSLEER. CDR3 length: 15 residues. CDR3: CASSQGSGAGDTQYF.